This T cell receptor beta chain is drawn from a study of glioma-infiltrating T cells after dendritic cell vaccination. Study summary: Autologous tumor lysate-pulsed dendritic cell vaccination was given between the early 2000s and the early 2010s. Patients received three intradermal dendritic cell vaccine injections at biweekly intervals.

In regard to this clone: Its target is not known.

As to time point: after dendritic cell vaccination, including at tumor progression/relapse. General study results and limits: Few patients contributed both blood and tumor specimens.

With V trimmed by 3 bases and J by 0 bases, 7 bases remained unmatched. The CDR3 covers 16 residues. The V gene's germline CDR1 is SGHNT and CDR2 YYREEE (reference sequence). Sequencing was performed with immunoSEQ multiplex PCR; in TCRdb, only in-frame clones are kept and a portion is missing. This table has fewer than 90,000 clones, roughly four fifths appearing once. The sequences come from blood, collected after dendritic cell vaccination. The origin of this receptor is a human donor with glioblastoma. The V gene is TRBV5-4, the J gene TRBJ2-7, with TRBD1 matching over 9 bases. The CDR3 region is CASSWGDRGGSYEQYF. In DNA form, the CDR3 reads TGTGCCAGCAGCTGGGGAGACAGGGGGGGCTCCTACGAGCAGTACTTC.